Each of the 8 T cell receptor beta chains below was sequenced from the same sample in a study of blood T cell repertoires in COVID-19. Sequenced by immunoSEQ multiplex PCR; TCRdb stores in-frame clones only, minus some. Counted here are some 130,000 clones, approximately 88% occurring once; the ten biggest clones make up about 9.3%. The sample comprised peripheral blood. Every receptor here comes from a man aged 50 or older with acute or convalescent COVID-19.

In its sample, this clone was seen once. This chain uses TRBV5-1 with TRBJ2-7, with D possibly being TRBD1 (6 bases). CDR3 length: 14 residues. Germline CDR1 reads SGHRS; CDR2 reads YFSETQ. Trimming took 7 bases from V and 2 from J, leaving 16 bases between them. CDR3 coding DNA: TGCGCCAGCCGCCAAATAACAGGGACCTACGAGCAGTACTTC. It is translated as CASRQITGTYEQYF.

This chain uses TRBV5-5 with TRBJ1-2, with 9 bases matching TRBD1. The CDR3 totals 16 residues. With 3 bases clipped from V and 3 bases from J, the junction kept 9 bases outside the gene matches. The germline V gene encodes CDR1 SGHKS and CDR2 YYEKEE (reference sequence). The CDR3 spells CASSSPGQGNYYGYTF. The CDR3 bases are TGTGCCAGCAGCTCTCCGGGACAGGGAAATTACTATGGCTACACCTTC.

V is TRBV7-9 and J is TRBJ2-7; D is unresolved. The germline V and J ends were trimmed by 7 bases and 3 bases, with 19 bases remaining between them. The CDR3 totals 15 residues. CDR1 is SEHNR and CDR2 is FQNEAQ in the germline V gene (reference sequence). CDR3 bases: TGTGCCAGCAAAGTTGGATCGGGTAGCTTCTACGAGCAGTACTTC. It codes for CASKVGSGSFYEQYF.

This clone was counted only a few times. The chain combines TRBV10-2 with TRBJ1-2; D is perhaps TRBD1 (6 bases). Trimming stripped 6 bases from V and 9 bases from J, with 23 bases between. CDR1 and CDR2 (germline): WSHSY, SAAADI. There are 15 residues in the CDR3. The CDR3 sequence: CASSGYVAGVTSYTF. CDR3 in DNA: TGCGCCAGCAGCGGTTACGTGGCAGGGGTAACGAGCTACACCTTC.

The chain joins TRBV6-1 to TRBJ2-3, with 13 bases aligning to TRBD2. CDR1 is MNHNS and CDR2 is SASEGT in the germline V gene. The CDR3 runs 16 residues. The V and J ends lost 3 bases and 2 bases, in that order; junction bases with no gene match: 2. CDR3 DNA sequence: TGTGCCAGCAGTGACGGACTAGCGGGGGCCACAGATACGCAGTATTTT. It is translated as CASSDGLAGATDTQYF.

In DNA, the CDR3 is TGTGCCAGCAGACCTGGGCCTCTGAACACTGAAGCTTTCTTT. This sequence encodes CASRPGPLNTEAFF. The chain carries TRBV28 and TRBJ1-1; D unclear. The CDR3 runs to 14 residues. V gave up 6 bases and J gave up 0 bases, with 11 bases separating them. CDR1 is MDHEN and CDR2 is SYDVKM in the germline V gene.

CDR3 DNA: TGTGCCAGCAGTTTCTCCAACTATGGCTACACCTTC. Residues: CASSFSNYGYTF. The rearrangement uses TRBV28 and TRBJ1-2; D is uncertain. The CDR3 is 12 residues long. Trimming shortened V by 3 bases and J by 2 bases, and 4 bases separated the two germline ends. Germline V gene sequence: CDR1 MDHEN, CDR2 SYDVKM.

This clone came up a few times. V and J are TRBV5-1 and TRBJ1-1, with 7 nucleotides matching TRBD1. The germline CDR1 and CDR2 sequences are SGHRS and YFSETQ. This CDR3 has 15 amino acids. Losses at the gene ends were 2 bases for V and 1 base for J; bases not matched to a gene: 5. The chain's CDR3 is CASSFQGDTNTEAFF. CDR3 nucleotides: TGCGCCAGCAGCTTCCAGGGGGACACGAACACTGAAGCTTTCTTT.